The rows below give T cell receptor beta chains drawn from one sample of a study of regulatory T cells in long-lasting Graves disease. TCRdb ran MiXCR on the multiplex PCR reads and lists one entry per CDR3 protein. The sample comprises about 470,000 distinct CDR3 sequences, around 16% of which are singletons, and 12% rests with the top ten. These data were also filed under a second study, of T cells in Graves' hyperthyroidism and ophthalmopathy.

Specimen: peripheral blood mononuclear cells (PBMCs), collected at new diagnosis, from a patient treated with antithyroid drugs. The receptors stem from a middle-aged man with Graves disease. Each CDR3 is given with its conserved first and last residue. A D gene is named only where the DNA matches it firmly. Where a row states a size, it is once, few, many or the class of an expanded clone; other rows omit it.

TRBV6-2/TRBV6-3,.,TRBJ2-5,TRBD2,CASSYPAGGSETQYF,TGTGCCAGCAGTTATCCAGCGGGAGGATCGGAGACCCAGTACTTC
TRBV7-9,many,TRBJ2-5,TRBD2,CASSRGASGQTQYF,TGTGCCAGCAGCCGGGGCGCTAGCGGTCAGACCCAGTACTTC
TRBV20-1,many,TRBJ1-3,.,CSARDPFSGNTIYF,TGCAGTGCTAGGGACCCCTTCTCTGGAAACACCATATATTTT
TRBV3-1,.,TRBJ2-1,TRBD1,CASSHTTGTEQFF,TGTGCCAGCAGCCACACGACAGGGACTGAGCAGTTCTTC
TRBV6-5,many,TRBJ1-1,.,CASSSFSSAGSEAFF,TGTGCCAGCAGTTCCTTTTCATCGGCCGGCTCTGAAGCTTTCTTT
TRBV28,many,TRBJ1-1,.,CASSLSGVAEAFF,TGTGCCAGCAGTTTATCAGGGGTGGCTGAAGCTTTCTTT
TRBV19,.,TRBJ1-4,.,CASRSPGHSNEKLFF,TGTGCCAGTAGGTCTCCGGGACACTCTAATGAAAAACTGTTTTTT
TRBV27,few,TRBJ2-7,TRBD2,CASSLSGRETYEQYF,TGTGCCAGCAGTTTGTCTGGGCGGGAGACCTACGAGCAGTACTTC
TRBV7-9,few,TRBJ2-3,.,CASSSSPGAKDTQYF,TGTGCCAGCAGCTCCTCCCCGGGGGCCAAGGATACGCAGTATTTT
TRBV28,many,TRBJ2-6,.,CASRDNSGANVLTF,TGTGCCAGCAGAGATAACAGTGGGGCCAACGTCCTGACTTTC
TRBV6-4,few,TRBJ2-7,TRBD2,CASSDKGLAGLSSYEQYF,TGTGCCAGCAGTGACAAGGGACTAGCGGGGCTGAGCTCCTACGAGCAGTACTTC
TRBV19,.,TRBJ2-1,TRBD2,CATSAGGHYNEQFF,TGTGCCACCTCAGCGGGAGGACACTACAATGAGCAGTTCTTC
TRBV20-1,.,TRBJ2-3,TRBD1,CSARDRTGRGDTQYF,TGCAGTGCTAGAGATCGGACAGGGCGGGGAGATACGCAGTATTTT
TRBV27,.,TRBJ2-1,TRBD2,CASRASFAGVANEQFF,TGTGCCAGCAGAGCCTCCTTCGCGGGAGTGGCCAATGAGCAGTTCTTC
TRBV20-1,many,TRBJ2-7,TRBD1,CSAGVAGGVYEQYF,TGCAGTGCGGGGGTGGCAGGGGGCGTCTACGAGCAGTACTTC
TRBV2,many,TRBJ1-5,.,CASSGQVNQPQHF,TGTGCCAGCAGTGGGCAGGTCAATCAGCCCCAGCATTTT
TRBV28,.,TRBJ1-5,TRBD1,CATLTGATNQPQHF,TGTGCCACCCTGACAGGGGCGACCAATCAGCCCCAGCATTTT
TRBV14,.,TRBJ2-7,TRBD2,CASSQSTSGLGYEQYF,TGTGCCAGCAGCCAATCGACTAGCGGGTTGGGCTACGAGCAGTACTTC
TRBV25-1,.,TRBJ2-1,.,CASSEEGTLGHEQFF,TGTGCCAGCAGTGAAGAGGGGACTCTCGGGCATGAGCAGTTCTTC
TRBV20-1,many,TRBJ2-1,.,CSARDYKGWSYNEQFF,TGCAGTGCTAGAGATTACAAGGGATGGTCCTACAATGAGCAGTTCTTC
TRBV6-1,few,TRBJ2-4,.,CATRRNAINIQYF,TGTGCCACCAGGAGAAATGCAATCAACATTCAGTACTTC
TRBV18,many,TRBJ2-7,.,CASSPPRGSYEQYF,TGTGCCAGCTCACCCCCGAGGGGGTCCTACGAGCAGTACTTC
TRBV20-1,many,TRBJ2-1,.,CSASGWGSYNEQFF,TGCAGTGCTAGTGGGTGGGGGTCCTACAATGAGCAGTTCTTC
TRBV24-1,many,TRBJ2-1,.,CATSETPGYEQFF,TGTGCCACCAGTGAGACGCCAGGGTATGAGCAGTTCTTC
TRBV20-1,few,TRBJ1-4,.,CSASPAGAGEKLFF,TGCAGTGCTAGTCCAGCAGGGGCGGGTGAAAAACTGTTTTTT